The rows below give T cell receptor beta chains drawn from one sample of a study of T cells in Graves' hyperthyroidism and ophthalmopathy. TCRdb fed the multiplex PCR reads into MiXCR, producing one record per CDR3 protein. This table holds about 640,000 distinct CDR3 sequences, approximately 14% found once. Sequencing used blood. The receptors stem from a woman aged 45-59 years with Graves' ophthalmopathy. The CDR3 runs from the conserved cysteine through the conserved F or W. The D gene is left open where the match is weak. The size entry is marked missing in some rows and otherwise reads once, few, many or a size class.

D gene	clone size	CDR3 length	V gene	J gene	CDR3 protein	CDR3 DNA
TRBD1	.	14	TRBV27	TRBJ2-4	CASSQGTGQNIQYF	TGTGCCAGCAGTCAAGGGACAGGGCAAAACATTCAGTACTTC
.	.	14	TRBV19	TRBJ1-3	CASSISRPQNTIYF	TGTGCCAGTAGTATTTCCAGGCCTCAAAACACCATATATTTT
.	many	14	TRBV28	TRBJ2-3	CASSIRHAADTQYF	TGTGCCAGCAGCATCCGACACGCAGCGGATACGCAGTATTTT
.	many	14	TRBV9	TRBJ1-1	CASSVAAQNTEAFF	TGTGCCAGCAGCGTAGCAGCCCAAAACACTGAAGCTTTCTTT
TRBD2	.	13	TRBV18	TRBJ2-1	CASSPSGVNEQFF	TGTGCCAGCTCACCAAGCGGGGTTAATGAGCAGTTCTTC
.	many	12	TRBV11-1	TRBJ2-1	CASSLVSNEQFF	TGTGCCAGCAGCTTAGTTAGTAATGAGCAGTTCTTC
TRBD1	many	15	TRBV20-1	TRBJ1-2	CSARPRQGRYYGYTF	TGCAGTGCTAGACCGCGACAGGGACGGTACTATGGCTACACCTTC
.	many	16	TRBV20-1	TRBJ2-6	CSASAGAPSGANVLTF	TGCAGTGCTAGTGCAGGGGCTCCCTCTGGGGCCAACGTCCTGACTTTC
TRBD2	many	17	TRBV3-1	TRBJ2-1	CASSQDYGREVGGEQFF	TGTGCCAGCAGCCAAGATTACGGGCGGGAGGTTGGCGGTGAGCAGTTCTTC
.	.	15	TRBV19	TRBJ1-1	CASSISQRMNTEAFF	TGTGCCAGTAGTATATCCCAGAGAATGAACACTGAAGCTTTCTTT
.	few	18	TRBV9	TRBJ1-1	CASSSRRGDGFLNTEAFF	TGTGCCAGCAGCTCTCGTCGGGGGGACGGTTTTTTGAACACTGAAGCTTTCTTT
.	many	14	TRBV24-1	TRBJ2-2	CATGGGMNTGELFF	TGTGCCACCGGAGGCGGGATGAACACCGGGGAGCTGTTTTTT
.	.	16	TRBV5-1	TRBJ2-3	CASRRGPGSSTDTQYF	TGCGCCAGTCGAAGAGGTCCCGGGAGCTCCACAGATACGCAGTATTTT
TRBD2	many	17	TRBV7-9	TRBJ2-1	CASSSMTSGSSYNEQFF	TGTGCCAGCAGCTCCATGACTAGCGGGAGTTCCTACAATGAGCAGTTCTTC
.	many	15	TRBV2	TRBJ2-5	CASRLPSYSQETQYF	TGTGCCAGCAGACTGCCCTCATACAGTCAAGAGACCCAGTACTTC
TRBD1	.	16	TRBV7-2	TRBJ1-3	CASSLGGTGAGNTIYF	TGTGCCAGCAGCTTAGGGGGGACAGGGGCTGGAAACACCATATATTTT
TRBD2	few	18	TRBV7-9	TRBJ2-4	CASSPTSQSGWAKNIQYF	TGTGCCAGCAGCCCGACTAGCCAGTCCGGGTGGGCCAAAAACATTCAGTACTTC
.	.	13	TRBV4-3	TRBJ2-1	CASSQVQYNEQFF	TGCGCCAGCAGCCAAGTTCAATACAATGAGCAGTTCTTC
TRBD1	many	15	TRBV3-1	TRBJ2-5	CASSQDRTGGETQYF	TGTGCCAGCAGCCAAGACCGGACAGGGGGAGAGACCCAGTACTTC
.	.	18	TRBV6-2/TRBV6-3	TRBJ1-5	CASSSSGVGNVINQPQHF	TGTGCCAGCAGCAGCTCAGGGGTAGGGAATGTTATTAATCAGCCCCAGCATTTT
.	few	12	TRBV24-1	TRBJ1-5	CATSVENQPQHF	TGTGCCACCAGTGTGGAGAATCAGCCCCAGCATTTT
TRBD1	.	15	TRBV10-3	TRBJ1-2	CAISDSGTANYGYTF	TGTGCCATCAGTGATTCCGGGACAGCGAACTATGGCTACACCTTC
TRBD1	once	13	TRBV2	TRBJ2-7	CASSSTGGWEQYF	TGTGCCAGCAGTTCGACAGGGGGCTGGGAGCAGTACTTC
.	.	14	TRBV20-1	TRBJ2-5	CSARERTRQETQYF	TGCAGTGCTAGAGAGCGGACTCGCCAAGAGACCCAGTACTTC
.	few	16	TRBV6-1	TRBJ2-3	CASSPTDFTSTDTQYF	TGTGCCAGCAGTCCGACAGATTTTACTAGCACAGATACGCAGTATTTT
TRBD1	many	15	TRBV11-2	TRBJ2-3	CASSLWSGGADTQYF	TGTGCCAGCAGCTTATGGTCAGGGGGCGCAGATACGCAGTATTTT
TRBD2	many	16	TRBV27	TRBJ2-7	CASSLSGLAGTYEQYF	TGTGCCAGCAGTTTATCCGGTCTAGCGGGAACCTACGAGCAGTACTTC
.	few	14	TRBV30	TRBJ1-4	CAWRGDLGNEKLFF	TGTGCCTGGAGGGGGGACCTGGGGAATGAAAAACTGTTTTTT
TRBD2	.	15	TRBV9	TRBJ2-7	CASSGRAGEAYEQYF	TGTGCCAGCAGCGGACGAGCGGGAGAGGCTTACGAGCAGTACTTC
.	few	13	TRBV15	TRBJ2-7	CATSFTSSYEQYF	TGTGCCACCAGCTTTACTTCCTCCTACGAGCAGTACTTC
TRBD2	few	17	TRBV7-2	TRBJ2-1	CASSIPLLAGAAREQFF	TGTGCCAGTAGTATACCCCTACTAGCGGGAGCGGCACGTGAGCAGTTCTTC
TRBD1	.	16	TRBV4-3	TRBJ2-3	CASSLQPGQGMDTQYF	TGCGCCAGCAGCCTTCAACCGGGACAGGGGATGGATACGCAGTATTTT
.	many	15	TRBV12-3/TRBV12-4	TRBJ1-6	CASSGHDSRNSPLHF	TGTGCCAGCAGTGGACACGACAGCCGAAATTCACCCCTCCACTTT
.	many	13	TRBV20-1	TRBJ1-1	CSARDPANTEAFF	TGCAGTGCTAGAGATCCAGCGAACACTGAAGCTTTCTTT
.	many	13	TRBV18	TRBJ2-1	CASSPDTAGEQFF	TGTGCCAGCTCACCCGACACGGCGGGTGAGCAGTTCTTC
.	many	18	TRBV24-1	TRBJ2-1	CATSDLQSSGSSYNEQFF	TGTGCCACCAGTGATTTGCAATCGTCTGGGAGCTCCTACAATGAGCAGTTCTTC
.	many	13	TRBV7-2	TRBJ2-7	CASSREAVGEQYF	TGTGCCAGCAGCCGAGAGGCCGTCGGCGAGCAGTACTTC
.	many	16	TRBV5-1	TRBJ2-3	CASISGLGPSTDTQYF	TGCGCCAGCATCTCGGGTCTGGGGCCTAGCACAGATACGCAGTATTTT
.	many	15	TRBV20-1	TRBJ2-3	CSARAGSFPTDTQYF	TGCAGTGCTAGAGCCGGGAGCTTCCCCACAGATACGCAGTATTTT
TRBD1	many	15	TRBV7-9	TRBJ1-2	CASSPEYEDRDGYTF	TGTGCCAGCAGCCCAGAATACGAAGACAGGGACGGCTACACCTTC
TRBD1	few	15	TRBV25-1	TRBJ2-7	CASSEEMGTDYEQYF	TGTGCCAGCAGTGAAGAAATGGGGACAGACTACGAGCAGTACTTC
.	many	16	TRBV12-3/TRBV12-4	TRBJ2-3	CASSLALLAGADTQYF	TGTGCCAGCAGTTTAGCGCTTTTGGCAGGGGCAGATACGCAGTATTTT
.	few	15	TRBV3-1	TRBJ1-4	CASSPTLDTNEKLFF	TGTGCCAGCAGCCCGACCCTGGATACTAATGAAAAACTGTTTTTT
.	.	13	TRBV6-2/TRBV6-3	TRBJ2-1	CASSRGVVWEQFF	TGTGCCAGCAGTCGTGGGGTGGTTTGGGAGCAGTTCTTC